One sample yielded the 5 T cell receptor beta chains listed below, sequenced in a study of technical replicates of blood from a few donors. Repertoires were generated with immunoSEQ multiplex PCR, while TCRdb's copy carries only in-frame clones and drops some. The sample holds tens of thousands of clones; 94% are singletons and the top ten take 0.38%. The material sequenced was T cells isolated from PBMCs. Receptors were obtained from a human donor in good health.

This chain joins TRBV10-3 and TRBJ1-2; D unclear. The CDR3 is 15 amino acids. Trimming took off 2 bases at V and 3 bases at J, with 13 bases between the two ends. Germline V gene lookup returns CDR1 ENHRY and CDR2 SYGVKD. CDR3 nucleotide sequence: TGTGCCATCAGTGAGCGGAAGGAGGGCCACTATGGCTACACCTTC. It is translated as CAISERKEGHYGYTF.

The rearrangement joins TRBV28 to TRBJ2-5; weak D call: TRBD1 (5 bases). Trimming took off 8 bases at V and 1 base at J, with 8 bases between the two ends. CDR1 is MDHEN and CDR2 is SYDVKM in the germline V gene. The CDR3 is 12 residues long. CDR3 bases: TGTGCCAGCGAAGGGGCCCAAGAGACCCAGTACTTC. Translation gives CASEGAQETQYF. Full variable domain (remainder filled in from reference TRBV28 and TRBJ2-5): DVKVTQSSRYLVKRTGEKVFLECVQDMDHENMFWYRQDPGLGLRLIYFSYDVKMKEKGDIPEGYSVSREKKERFSLILESASTNQTSMYLCASEGAQETQYFGPGTRLLVL.

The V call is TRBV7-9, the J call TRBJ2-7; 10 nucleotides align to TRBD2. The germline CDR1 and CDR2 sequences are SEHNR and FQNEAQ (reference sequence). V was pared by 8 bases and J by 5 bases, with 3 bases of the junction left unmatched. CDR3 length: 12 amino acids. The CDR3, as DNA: TGTGCCAGCGCTAGCGGGAGCGACGAGCAGTACTTC. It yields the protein CASASGSDEQYF.

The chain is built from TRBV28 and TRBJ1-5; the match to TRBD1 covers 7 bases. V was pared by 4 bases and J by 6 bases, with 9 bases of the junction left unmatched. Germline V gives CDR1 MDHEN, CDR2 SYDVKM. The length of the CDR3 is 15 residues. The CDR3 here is CASSSPEGAGQPQHF. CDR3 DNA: TGTGCCAGCAGTTCCCCCGAGGGGGCTGGTCAGCCCCAGCATTTT.

The CDR3 loop reads CASSFGLGTSGRKETQYF. Here the CDR3 DNA reads TGCGCCAGCAGCTTTGGACTGGGAACTAGCGGGAGGAAAGAGACCCAGTACTTC. The rearrangement links TRBV5-1 to TRBJ2-5; 12 nucleotides match TRBD2. Per the germline V gene, CDR1 is SGHRS and CDR2 is YFSETQ. The V and J ends lost 2 bases and 3 bases, in that order; junction bases with no gene match: 11. This CDR3 is built from 18 residues.